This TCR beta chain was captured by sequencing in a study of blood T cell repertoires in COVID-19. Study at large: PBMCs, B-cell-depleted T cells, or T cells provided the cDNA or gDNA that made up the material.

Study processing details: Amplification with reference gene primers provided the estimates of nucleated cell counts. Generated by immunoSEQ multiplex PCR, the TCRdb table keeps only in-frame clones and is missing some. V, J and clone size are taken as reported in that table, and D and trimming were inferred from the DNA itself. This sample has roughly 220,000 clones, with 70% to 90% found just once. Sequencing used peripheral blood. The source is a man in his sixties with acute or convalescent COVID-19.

The CDR3 region is CASRGGQGNTEAFF. DNA for the CDR3: TGTGCCAGCAGGGGAGGACAGGGAAACACTGAAGCTTTCTTT. The V gene is TRBV6-6, the J gene TRBJ1-1; 8 positions agree with TRBD1. This CDR3 spans 14 amino acids. Unmatched junction bases numbered 5, after V lost 6 bases and J lost 2 bases. Germline CDR1 and CDR2: MNHNY and SVGAGI (reference sequence).